This T cell receptor beta chain was profiled in a study of monozygotic twins with cystic fibrosis. Study-wide results and limits: Monozygotic CF twin pairs shared significantly more nucleotide-identical clonotypes than unrelated CF individuals did.

In this sample, this clone turned up once. No antigen is known for it. The CDR3 length is 15 residues. CDR1 is SGHTS and CDR2 is YDEGEE in the germline V gene. The ends lost 3 bases at V and 6 bases at J; junction bases unmatched: 7. Clones were read by immunoSEQ multiplex PCR, and TCRdb kept only the in-frame ones, dropping some. The profile shows 25,000 or so clones, 75% to 95% of them singletons. This receptor was obtained from a girl aged 2 to 9 with cystic fibrosis. The J gene is TRBJ2-1, the V gene TRBV5-8, with 9 bases lining up with TRBD1. The sample was blood. The CDR3: CASSSQGALSNEQFF. The CDR3 nucleotides read TGTGCCAGCAGCTCACAGGGGGCGTTGAGCAATGAGCAGTTCTTC.